This is a list of T cell receptor beta chains from one sample in a study of blood T cell repertoires in COVID-19. TCRdb's copy holds only in-frame clones and misses some; the assay was immunoSEQ multiplex PCR. The table lists approximately 390,000 clones, 90% of them singletons. The sequencing sample was made of peripheral blood. These receptors all come from a man younger than 35 with active or convalescent COVID-19. The CDR3 runs from the conserved cysteine through the conserved F or W. D genes are given only for firm matches. Rows give clone size only sometimes, using once, few, many, or a class for an expanded clone.

d_gene: TRBD2
v_gene: TRBV28
j_gene: TRBJ2-1
abundance: NA
CDR3aa: CASSRPGTTNEQFF
CDR3nt: TGTGCCAGCAGTCGCCCGGGGACTACTAATGAGCAGTTCTTC

d_gene: NA
v_gene: TRBV28
j_gene: TRBJ1-2
abundance: NA
CDR3aa: CASSLEAGPLDGYTF
CDR3nt: TGTGCCAGCAGTTTAGAAGCAGGGCCGTTAGATGGCTACACCTTC

d_gene: TRBD1
v_gene: TRBV28
j_gene: TRBJ2-1
abundance: NA
CDR3aa: CASSATGQTRNEQFF
CDR3nt: TGTGCCAGCAGTGCAACGGGACAGACACGGAATGAGCAGTTCTTC

d_gene: NA
v_gene: TRBV25-1
j_gene: TRBJ1-1
abundance: NA
CDR3aa: CASRVGTEAFF
CDR3nt: TGTGCCAGCCGGGTTGGCACTGAAGCTTTCTTT

d_gene: NA
v_gene: TRBV2
j_gene: TRBJ1-1
abundance: NA
CDR3aa: CASSVIGGTNTEAFF
CDR3nt: TGTGCCAGCAGTGTTATTGGGGGCACGAACACTGAAGCTTTCTTT

d_gene: TRBD1
v_gene: TRBV19
j_gene: TRBJ1-1
abundance: NA
CDR3aa: CASSMGRGWTEAFF
CDR3nt: TGTGCCAGTAGTATGGGCAGGGGGTGGACTGAAGCTTTCTTT

d_gene: TRBD2
v_gene: TRBV5-4
j_gene: TRBJ2-1
abundance: NA
CDR3aa: CASSSIAGAHNEQFF
CDR3nt: TGTGCCAGCAGCTCCATAGCGGGAGCCCACAATGAGCAGTTCTTC

d_gene: NA
v_gene: TRBV19
j_gene: TRBJ2-1
abundance: NA
CDR3aa: CASSPLGGAADEQFF
CDR3nt: TGTGCCAGTAGTCCCCTCGGCGGGGCCGCCGATGAGCAGTTCTTC

d_gene: TRBD1
v_gene: TRBV5-1
j_gene: TRBJ1-1
abundance: once
CDR3aa: CASSLEGDRVAFF
CDR3nt: TGCGCCAGCAGCTTGGAAGGGGACAGGGTCGCTTTCTTT

d_gene: TRBD2
v_gene: TRBV7-2
j_gene: TRBJ2-7
abundance: NA
CDR3aa: CASSLGLAGGNSYEQYF
CDR3nt: TGTGCCAGCAGCTTAGGACTAGCGGGGGGGAACTCCTACGAGCAGTACTTC

d_gene: NA
v_gene: TRBV30
j_gene: TRBJ1-6
abundance: once
CDR3aa: CAWNTPGANSPLHF
CDR3nt: TGTGCCTGGAACACTCCAGGGGCGAATTCACCCCTCCACTTT

d_gene: TRBD1
v_gene: TRBV24-1
j_gene: TRBJ2-3
abundance: NA
CDR3aa: CATSDSRTGVYTDTQYF
CDR3nt: TGTGCCACCAGTGATTCCCGGACAGGGGTTTACACAGATACGCAGTATTTT

d_gene: TRBD2
v_gene: TRBV10-3
j_gene: TRBJ2-1
abundance: NA
CDR3aa: CAIKTLASGMGGEQFF
CDR3nt: TGTGCCATCAAAACTCTCGCTAGCGGGATGGGTGGTGAGCAGTTCTTC

d_gene: NA
v_gene: TRBV28
j_gene: TRBJ2-2
abundance: once
CDR3aa: CASTPLTGELFF
CDR3nt: TGTGCCAGCACCCCTTTGACCGGGGAGCTGTTTTTT

d_gene: NA
v_gene: TRBV19
j_gene: TRBJ1-2
abundance: NA
CDR3aa: CASSIRGASYTNYGYTF
CDR3nt: TGTGCCAGTAGTATCAGGGGCGCCTCCTACACCAACTATGGCTACACCTTC

d_gene: NA
v_gene: TRBV6-2/TRBV6-3
j_gene: TRBJ1-5
abundance: NA
CDR3aa: CASSYWGRFNQPQHF
CDR3nt: TGTGCCAGCAGTTACTGGGGCAGATTCAATCAGCCCCAGCATTTT

d_gene: NA
v_gene: TRBV6-6
j_gene: TRBJ1-6
abundance: NA
CDR3aa: CASSKPSSYNSPLHF
CDR3nt: TGTGCCAGCAGTAAACCTAGCTCCTATAATTCACCCCTCCACTTT

d_gene: NA
v_gene: TRBV5-1
j_gene: TRBJ1-5
abundance: NA
CDR3aa: CASSLLGAWNQPQHF
CDR3nt: TGCGCCAGCAGCTTGTTGGGGGCATGGAATCAGCCCCAGCATTTT

d_gene: NA
v_gene: TRBV3-1/TRBV3-2
j_gene: TRBJ1-1
abundance: NA
CDR3aa: CASSSGPLMNTEAFF
CDR3nt: TGTGCCAGCTCGAGCGGGCCCTTAATGAACACTGAAGCTTTCTTT

d_gene: TRBD1
v_gene: TRBV5-5
j_gene: TRBJ2-2
abundance: NA
CDR3aa: CASSSGTGLTTGELFF
CDR3nt: TGTGCCAGCAGCTCCGGGACAGGGTTGACCACCGGGGAGCTGTTTTTT

d_gene: TRBD1
v_gene: TRBV28
j_gene: TRBJ1-2
abundance: NA
CDR3aa: CASSLRGQGKAGYTF
CDR3nt: TGTGCCAGCAGTTTACGCGGACAGGGGAAAGCTGGCTACACCTTC

d_gene: NA
v_gene: TRBV19
j_gene: TRBJ2-3
abundance: NA
CDR3aa: CASSIWQATDTQYF
CDR3nt: TGTGCCAGTAGTATTTGGCAGGCCACAGATACGCAGTATTTT

d_gene: NA
v_gene: TRBV27
j_gene: TRBJ2-1
abundance: NA
CDR3aa: CASREQGHWNEQFF
CDR3nt: TGTGCCAGCAGGGAACAGGGCCATTGGAATGAGCAGTTCTTC

d_gene: TRBD1
v_gene: TRBV6-1
j_gene: TRBJ2-2
abundance: NA
CDR3aa: CASSELFRGQGNQGTNTGELFF
CDR3nt: TGTGCCAGCAGTGAACTGTTCCGGGGACAGGGGAATCAGGGGACGAACACCGGGGAGCTGTTTTTT

d_gene: NA
v_gene: TRBV7-8
j_gene: TRBJ2-3
abundance: NA
CDR3aa: CASSSRAGLVGPDTQYF
CDR3nt: TGTGCCAGCAGCTCACGTGCGGGTTTGGTCGGTCCAGATACGCAGTATTTT

d_gene: TRBD1
v_gene: TRBV7-2
j_gene: TRBJ1-2
abundance: NA
CDR3aa: CASSSIYEGAMRNGYTF
CDR3nt: TGTGCCAGCAGCTCCATCTATGAGGGGGCAATGAGGAATGGCTACACCTTC

d_gene: TRBD2
v_gene: TRBV11-2
j_gene: TRBJ2-1
abundance: NA
CDR3aa: CASSLGRGLYNEQFF
CDR3nt: TGTGCCAGCAGCCTGGGGAGGGGATTGTACAATGAGCAGTTCTTC

d_gene: TRBD2
v_gene: TRBV4-3
j_gene: TRBJ2-1
abundance: NA
CDR3aa: CASSQDETSWYNEQFF
CDR3nt: TGCGCCAGCAGCCAAGATGAGACTAGCTGGTACAATGAGCAGTTCTTC

d_gene: NA
v_gene: TRBV21-1
j_gene: TRBJ2-6
abundance: NA
CDR3aa: CASSEPRFSGANVLTF
CDR3nt: TGTGCCAGCAGCGAACCTCGGTTCTCTGGGGCCAACGTGCTGACTTTC

d_gene: TRBD1
v_gene: TRBV6-5
j_gene: TRBJ1-5
abundance: NA
CDR3aa: CASRSGQGHQPQHF
CDR3nt: TGTGCCAGCAGGTCAGGACAGGGTCATCAGCCCCAGCATTTT

d_gene: TRBD2
v_gene: TRBV30
j_gene: TRBJ2-5
abundance: NA
CDR3aa: CAWSVGGETQYF
CDR3nt: TGTGCCTGGAGTGTCGGGGGGGAGACCCAGTACTTC

d_gene: TRBD2
v_gene: TRBV5-1
j_gene: TRBJ2-1
abundance: NA
CDR3aa: CASSLALTSGTYNEQFF
CDR3nt: TGCGCCAGCAGCTTGGCCCTGACTAGCGGGACCTACAATGAGCAGTTCTTC